Listed here are 21 T cell receptor beta chains from one sample, sequenced in a study of T cell responses to AZD1222 COVID-19 vaccine (dated by TCRdb to 2020 to 2023). The sample's time point, from its label and the paper: about 28 days (+/-7) after the second vaccine dose. Library generation was performed with the immunoSEQ multiplex PCR assay. Held by TCRdb, this immuneACCESS table contains in-frame sequences only and omits some clones. Under half of the omission traces to an unresolved V gene where checked; the cause of the rest is unknown. The sample data list about 110,000 clones, and over 85% of these were observed just once. Together, the top ten hold 15% of the sample. The sequencing used peripheral blood, collected 28 days after the second AZD1222 dose. The receptors come from an adult who received the AZD1222 COVID-19 vaccine.

The V gene is TRBV27, the J gene TRBJ2-3, with D unresolved. V lost 4 bases and J lost 2, with 10 bases in between. Germline V lookup: CDR1 MNHEY, CDR2 SMNVEV (reference sequence). This CDR3 is 14 amino acids long. The CDR3 sequence: CASSSLDLTDTQYF. For the CDR3, the DNA is TGTGCCAGCAGTTCCCTCGACCTCACAGATACGCAGTATTTT.

The table lists this clone with a count of one. V is TRBV19 and J is TRBJ2-7, with unresolved D. This CDR3 is 15 amino acids long. V was trimmed by 4 bases and J by 0 bases, leaving 13 bases between them. The germline CDR1 and CDR2 sequences are LNHDA and SQIVND (reference sequence). Written as DNA, the CDR3 is TGTGCCAGTAGTAGCTCGCCCCTGGACTCCTACGAGCAGTACTTC. Its translation is CASSSSPLDSYEQYF.

The V and J genes are TRBV7-2 and TRBJ1-2; 8 bases match TRBD1. This CDR3 has 16 amino acids. Trimming removed 5 bases from V and 3 bases from J; junction bases left unmatched: 11. The germline V gene has CDR1 SGHTA and CDR2 FQGNSA. CDR3 sequence: CASSQYPGQGDYGYTF. In DNA form, the CDR3 reads TGTGCCAGCAGCCAATATCCCGGACAGGGTGACTATGGCTACACCTTC.

This clone was observed a single time. J is TRBJ2-7 and V is TRBV3-1 (or the pseudogene TRBV3-2), with 12 nucleotides matching TRBD2. The V segment lost 4 bases and the J segment 3 bases; nucleotides outside the gene matches: 10. The germline gives CDR1 LGHDT, CDR2 YNNKEL (reference sequence). This CDR3 is 17 amino acids long. The CDR3: CASSPLTRLAGVYEQYF. CDR3 in DNA: TGTGCCAGCAGCCCTCTTACGAGACTAGCGGGGGTCTACGAGCAGTACTTC.

This clone was observed a single time. J is TRBJ2-1 and V is TRBV19; 12 positions agree with TRBD2. V was pared by 0 bases and J by 9 bases, with 6 bases of the junction left unmatched. Germline CDR1 and CDR2: LNHDA and SQIVND (reference sequence). The CDR3 runs 16 residues. CDR3 DNA sequence: TGTGCCAGTAGTATAGACATCGCTAGCGGGAGGGGTGAGCAGTTCTTC. Translation gives CASSIDIASGRGEQFF.

This chain's CDR3 is CASALTASYNEQFF. CDR3 nucleotides: TGTGCTAGTGCCCTCACTGCCTCCTACAATGAGCAGTTCTTC. The chain is built from TRBV12-5 and TRBJ2-1; D gene uncertain. Germline CDR1 and CDR2: LGHNT and FRNRAP. This CDR3 is built from 14 residues. The V end lost 7 bases, the J end lost 0 bases, and 10 bases lay between the germline ends. Variable domain in full (rest from reference TRBV12-5 and TRBJ2-1): DARVTQTPRHKVTEMGQEVTMRCQPILGHNTVFWYRQTMMQGLELLAYFRNRAPLDDSGMPKDRFSAEMPDATLATLKIQPSEPRDSAVYFCASALTASYNEQFFGPGTRLTVL.

The chain couples TRBV28 to TRBJ1-1, with D possibly being TRBD1 (6 bases). The length of the CDR3 is 11 residues. CDR1 is MDHEN and CDR2 is SYDVKM in the germline V gene. V shed 6 bases and J shed 10 bases, with 12 bases lying between them. This chain's CDR3 is CASRDIRGAFF. As DNA, the CDR3 is TGTGCCAGCAGAGATATCAGGGGAGCTTTCTTT.

This sequence joins TRBV3-1 (or the pseudogene TRBV3-2) and TRBJ2-7, with D tentatively TRBD1 or TRBD2 (5 bases each). V lost 1 base, J lost 3 bases, and 10 bases lay in between. CDR3 length: 14 residues. Germline loops: CDR1 LGHDT, CDR2 YNNKEL (reference sequence). The CDR3 sequence: CASSQGDGHYEQYF. The CDR3 DNA sequence: TGTGCCAGCAGCCAAGGGGACGGTCACTACGAGCAGTACTTC.

The chain combines TRBV5-8 with TRBJ2-1; TRBD1 matches 11 bases. This CDR3 is built from 15 residues. Trimming removed 4 bases from V and 7 bases from J; junction bases left unmatched: 7. The germline CDR1 and CDR2 sequences are SGHTS and YDEGEE. In DNA form, the CDR3 reads TGTGCCAGCAGCGCGGACAGGGGGCTAAGGAATGAGCAGTTCTTC. It specifies CASSADRGLRNEQFF.

The chain uses TRBV7-6 and TRBJ2-7; 9 bases are a match to TRBD1. The CDR3 totals 14 residues. Germline V gives CDR1 SGHVS, CDR2 FNYEAQ. Trimming cost V 5 bases and J 5 bases; bases outside gene matches: 7. For the CDR3, the DNA is TGTGCCAGCAGCGCCGACAGGGGGGTGGACGAGCAGTACTTC. It encodes CASSADRGVDEQYF.

This clone was recorded once. This sequence joins TRBV4-2 and TRBJ2-3, with D possibly matching TRBD2 (5 bases). Trimming stripped 3 bases from V and 3 bases from J, with 16 bases between. The germline V gene has CDR1 LGHNA and CDR2 YNFKEQ. The CDR3 consists of 16 residues. The CDR3 coding sequence is TGTGCCAGCAGCCAGGGCGCCGGGAAGCGGACAGATACGCAGTATTTT. Translating gives CASSQGAGKRTDTQYF.

The chain has TRBV27 and TRBJ1-2, with TRBD1 matching 7 bases. Germline lookup yields CDR1 MNHEY and CDR2 SMNVEV (reference sequence). V gave up 6 bases and J gave up 7 bases; unmatched junction bases: 8. The CDR3 runs to 13 residues. In DNA form, the CDR3 reads TGTGCCAGCAGGCAAGACAGGGTTTCTGGCTACACCTTC. Protein sequence: CASRQDRVSGYTF.

The rearrangement uses TRBV29-1 and TRBJ1-2; D perhaps matches TRBD1 (6 bases). V was pared by 1 base and J by 5 bases, with 17 bases between. The CDR3 totals 15 residues. CDR1 and CDR2 (germline): SQVTM, ANQGSEA. As DNA, the CDR3 is TGCAGCGTTGAAGTCCCGGACAGCTATCATTATGGCTACACCTTC. Residues: CSVEVPDSYHYGYTF.

This rearrangement joins TRBV28 to TRBJ2-3, with TRBD2 identical over 11 bases. The ends lost 5 bases at V and 3 bases at J; junction bases unmatched: 10. The CDR3 runs 17 residues. Germline-derived CDR1 and CDR2 are MDHEN and SYDVKM. Written as DNA, the CDR3 is TGTGCCAGCAGTCCGCCCTCGGCTAGCGGGAGGACAGATACGCAGTATTTT. This gives the protein CASSPPSASGRTDTQYF.

This chain uses TRBV6-5 with TRBJ2-7; D perhaps matches TRBD2 (6 bases). V was trimmed by 0 bases and J by 3 bases, leaving 12 bases between them. The CDR3 is made up of 15 amino acids. CDR1 and CDR2 from the germline V gene are MNHEY and SVGAGI. CDR3 sequence reads: CASSYSISGNYEQYF. Written as DNA, the CDR3 is TGTGCCAGCAGTTACTCGATTAGCGGAAACTACGAGCAGTACTTC.

The V call is TRBV19, the J call TRBJ2-2, with a possible D match to TRBD1 (5 bases). V was pared by 10 bases and J by 4 bases, with 10 bases between. CDR1 and CDR2 from the germline V gene are LNHDA and SQIVND (reference sequence). The CDR3 runs 12 residues. The CDR3 nucleotides are TGTGCCAATCATGACAGCACCGGGGAGCTGTTTTTT. Residues: CANHDSTGELFF.

The chain couples TRBV25-1 to TRBJ2-7, with 13 bases fitting TRBD2. Germline V gene sequence: CDR1 MGHDK, CDR2 SYGVNS. The CDR3 length is 16 residues. The V segment lost 5 bases and the J segment 7 bases; nucleotides outside the gene matches: 11. CDR3 DNA sequence: TGTGCCAGCAGTACTCGGACTAGCGGGAGTAGATCGGAGCAGTACTTC. Its protein product is CASSTRTSGSRSEQYF.

V gene TRBV2 combines with J gene TRBJ1-2; possible D gene TRBD1, 5 bases. Trimming took 7 bases from V and 5 from J, leaving 11 bases between them. CDR1 SNHLY and CDR2 FYNNEI come from the germline V gene. The CDR3 is 12 amino acids. CDR3 coding DNA: TGTGCCAGCACCCCCCAGGGATATGGCTACACCTTC. Its protein is CASTPQGYGYTF.

This sequence joins TRBV7-3 and TRBJ2-3, with a possible D match to TRBD2 (6 bases). This CDR3 is 14 amino acids long. CDR1 and CDR2 (germline): SGHTA, FQGTGA. V was shortened by 5 bases and J by 2 bases, with 11 bases between the two germline ends. The CDR3 is CASSPRLVTDTQYF. DNA of the CDR3: TGTGCCAGCAGCCCCCGACTAGTCACAGATACGCAGTATTTT.

This chain connects TRBV14 to TRBJ1-3; no firm D call. Trimming left V 2 bases short and J 2 bases short, with 4 bases between. Germline lookup yields CDR1 SGHDN and CDR2 FVKESK. There are 13 residues in the CDR3. CDR3 loop: CASSQNAGNTIYF. CDR3 nucleotides: TGTGCCAGCAGCCAAAATGCTGGAAACACCATATATTTT. The full variable domain, completed using reference TRBV14 and TRBJ1-3, is EAGVTQFPSHSVIEKGQTVTLRCDPISGHDNLYWYRRVMGKEIKFLLHFVKESKQDESGMPNNRFLAERTGGTYSTLKVQPAELEDSGVYFCASSQNAGNTIYFGEGSWLTVV.

The chain uses TRBV5-5 and TRBJ2-7; 7 nucleotides agree with TRBD2. The germline CDR1 and CDR2 sequences are SGHKS and YYEKEE (reference sequence). This CDR3 spans 12 amino acids. Trimming took 4 bases from V and 5 from J; bases not matched to a gene: 3. CDR3 residues: CASSLGGDEQYF. CDR3 coding DNA: TGTGCCAGCAGCCTGGGGGGGGACGAGCAGTACTTC.